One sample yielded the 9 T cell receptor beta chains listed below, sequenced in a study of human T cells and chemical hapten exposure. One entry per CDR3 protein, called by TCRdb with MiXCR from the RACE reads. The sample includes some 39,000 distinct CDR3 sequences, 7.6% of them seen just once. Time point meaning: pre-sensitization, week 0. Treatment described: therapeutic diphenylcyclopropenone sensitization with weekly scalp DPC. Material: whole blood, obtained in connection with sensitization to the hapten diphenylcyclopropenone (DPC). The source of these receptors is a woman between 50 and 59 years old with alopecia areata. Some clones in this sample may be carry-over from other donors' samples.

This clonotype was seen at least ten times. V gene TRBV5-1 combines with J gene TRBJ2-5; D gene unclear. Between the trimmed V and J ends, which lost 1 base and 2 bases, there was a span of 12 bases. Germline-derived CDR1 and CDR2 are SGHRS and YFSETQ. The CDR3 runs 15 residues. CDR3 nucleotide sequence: TGCGCCAGCAGCTTGACACTTTTAGGTCAAGAGACCCAGTACTTC. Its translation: CASSLTLLGQETQYF.

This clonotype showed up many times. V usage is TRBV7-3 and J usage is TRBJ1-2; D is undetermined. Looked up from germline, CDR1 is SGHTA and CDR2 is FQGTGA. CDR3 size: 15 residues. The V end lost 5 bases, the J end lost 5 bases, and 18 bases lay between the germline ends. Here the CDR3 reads CASSPPWRNKYGYTF. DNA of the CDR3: TGTGCCAGCAGCCCACCATGGCGGAACAAATATGGCTACACCTTC.

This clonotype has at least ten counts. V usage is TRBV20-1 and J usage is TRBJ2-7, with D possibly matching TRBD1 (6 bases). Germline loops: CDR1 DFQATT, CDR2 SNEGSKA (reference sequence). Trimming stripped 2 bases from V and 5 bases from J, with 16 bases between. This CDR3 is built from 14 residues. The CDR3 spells CSARLQGRRNEQYF. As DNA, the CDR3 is TGCAGTGCTAGACTACAGGGACGGAGAAACGAGCAGTACTTC.

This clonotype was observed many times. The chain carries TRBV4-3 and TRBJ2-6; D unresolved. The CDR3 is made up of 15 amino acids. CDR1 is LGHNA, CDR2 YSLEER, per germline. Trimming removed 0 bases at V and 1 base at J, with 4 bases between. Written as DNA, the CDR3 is TGCGCCAGCAGCCAAGAGCCATCTGGGGCCAACGTCCTGACTTTC. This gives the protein CASSQEPSGANVLTF.

CDR3 coding DNA: TGTGCCAGCAGTTACTCGTATAGGGGGAATGGCTACACCTTC. Protein product: CASSYSYRGNGYTF. V is TRBV6-5 and J is TRBJ1-2, with D possibly matching TRBD1 (6 bases). Trimming shortened V by 0 bases and J by 6 bases, and 11 bases separated the two germline ends. The germline CDR1 and CDR2 sequences are MNHEY and SVGAGI. This CDR3 has 14 amino acids.

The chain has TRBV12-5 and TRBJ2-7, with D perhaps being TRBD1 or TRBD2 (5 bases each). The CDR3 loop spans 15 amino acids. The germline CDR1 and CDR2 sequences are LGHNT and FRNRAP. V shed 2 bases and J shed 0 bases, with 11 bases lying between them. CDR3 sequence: CASGLIPGASYEQYF. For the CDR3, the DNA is TGTGCTAGTGGTTTGATCCCCGGGGCCTCCTACGAGCAGTACTTC.

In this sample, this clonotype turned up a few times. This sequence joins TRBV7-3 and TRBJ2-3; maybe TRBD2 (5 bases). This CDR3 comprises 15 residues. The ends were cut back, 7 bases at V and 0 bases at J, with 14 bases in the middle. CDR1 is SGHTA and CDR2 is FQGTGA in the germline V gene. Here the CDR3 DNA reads TGTGCCAGCACCTCGAGCGGTTCCAGCACAGATACGCAGTATTTT. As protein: CASTSSGSSTDTQYF. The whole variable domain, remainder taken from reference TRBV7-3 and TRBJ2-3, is GAGVSQTPSNKVTEKGKYVELRCDPISGHTALYWYRQSLGQGPEFLIYFQGTGAADDSGLPNDRFFAVRPEGSVSTLKIQRTERGDSAVYLCASTSSGSSTDTQYFGPGTRLTVL.

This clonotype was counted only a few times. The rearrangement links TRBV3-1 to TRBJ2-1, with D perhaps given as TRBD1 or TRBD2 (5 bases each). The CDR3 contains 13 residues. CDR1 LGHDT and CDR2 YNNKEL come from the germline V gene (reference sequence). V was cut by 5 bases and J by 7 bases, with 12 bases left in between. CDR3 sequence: CASSSGRGNEQFF. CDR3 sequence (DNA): TGTGCCAGCAGCTCGGGACGGGGAAATGAGCAGTTCTTC.

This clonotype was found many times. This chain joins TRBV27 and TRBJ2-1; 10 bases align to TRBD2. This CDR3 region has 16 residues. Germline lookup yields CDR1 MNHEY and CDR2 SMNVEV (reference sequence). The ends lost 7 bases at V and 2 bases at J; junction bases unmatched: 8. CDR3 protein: CASKRAGGGPYNEQFF. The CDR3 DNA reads TGTGCCAGCAAGAGAGCGGGAGGGGGGCCCTACAATGAGCAGTTCTTC.